This TCR beta chain was recorded in a study of post-analysis software for immune sequencing data. A few counts support this clonotype. The antigen remains undetermined. Prepared libraries of TCR beta cDNA carried unique molecular identifiers. MiXCR was run by TCRdb on the PCR reads, yielding one entry per CDR3 protein. The data show some 700,000 distinct CDR3 sequences, approximately 60% seen once. Study-level findings and limits: Under F measure analysis, samples from one preparation batch co-clustered strongly.

Specimen: blood. This clonotype was sampled from a girl aged 2-10 years with multiple sclerosis.

CDR3 sequence reads: CSALIGGTDTQYF. The DNA for the CDR3 is TGCAGTGCTCTAATAGGAGGGACAGATACGCAGTATTTT. This chain links TRBV20-1 with TRBJ2-3; weak D call: TRBD2 (6 bases). Trimming shortened V by 5 bases and J by 3 bases, and 12 bases separated the two germline ends. CDR3 length: 13 amino acids. Germline-derived CDR1 and CDR2 are DFQATT and SNEGSKA (reference sequence).